This TCR beta chain was sequenced in a study of blood T cell repertoires in COVID-19. The wider study: Some COVID-19 samples were acute and others convalescent; all came from the United States, Italy and Spain.

Assay: immunoSEQ multiplex PCR; the TCRdb copy retains only in-frame clones and omits some. The sample yields roughly 370,000 clones, around 87% seen once. V lost 1 base, J lost 4 bases, and 13 bases lay in between. The CDR3 is 15 amino acids. Germline V gene lookup returns CDR1 SGHNT and CDR2 YYREEE (reference sequence). Sequencing input: PBMCs or T cells enriched from blood (not recorded which). The chain joins TRBV5-4 to TRBJ2-3; D may be TRBD2 (5 bases). The sequence was obtained from a woman between 45 and 60 years old who had recovered from COVID-19. Here the CDR3 reads CASSLRGPGADTQYF. In nucleotides, the CDR3 is TGTGCCAGCAGCTTGCGGGGTCCCGGGGCAGATACGCAGTATTTT.